The 6 T cell receptor beta chains presented below share a single source sample, sequenced in a study of cytomegalovirus exposure and HLA in healthy donors. Produced via immunoSEQ multiplex PCR; TCRdb's table is partial and in-frame only. The sample has fewer than 400,000 clones, approximately 91% seen once. Input material: PBMCs. These receptors were collected from a man aged 30 to 39 in good health and CMV-seronegative.

This chain uses TRBV5-1 with TRBJ2-1, with 15 bases identical to TRBD2. After removal of 0 bases from V and 7 bases from J, the junction contained 5 bases not matched to a gene. The V gene's germline CDR1 is SGHRS and CDR2 YFSETQ. The CDR3 spans 17 residues. The CDR3 DNA is TGCGCCAGCAGCTTGGGGTTCGGGACTAGCGGGGGGAATGAGCAGTTCTTC. It codes for CASSLGFGTSGGNEQFF.

The rearrangement joins TRBV29-1 to TRBJ1-2; a possible D gene is TRBD1 (5 bases). This CDR3 spans 16 amino acids. CDR1 and CDR2 from the germline V gene are SQVTM and ANQGSEA. Trimming removed 7 bases from V and 3 bases from J, with 24 bases in between. The DNA for the CDR3 is TGCAGCGCCCCGGATACCTACCAGGGCGGGGACTATGGCTACACCTTC. Protein: CSAPDTYQGGDYGYTF.

The V call is TRBV6-1, the J call TRBJ2-7; weak D call: TRBD1 (5 bases). The CDR3 is 16 amino acids. V lost 0 bases to trimming and J lost 7 bases, with 19 bases between them. Germline-derived CDR1 and CDR2 are MNHNS and SASEGT. CDR3 sequence: CASSEALAGSLGEQYF. For the CDR3, the DNA is TGTGCCAGCAGTGAAGCGTTAGCAGGGTCCTTGGGGGAGCAGTACTTC.

V usage is TRBV9 and J usage is TRBJ1-3, with a weak D call TRBD1 (5 bases). CDR1 is SGDLS, CDR2 YYNGEE, per germline. There are 16 residues in the CDR3. Deletions cut 3 bases from V and 2 bases from J, with 15 bases between. The CDR3 sequence: CASSAGGLSTGNTIYF. The CDR3 coding sequence is TGTGCCAGCAGCGCGGGGGGATTATCCACTGGAAACACCATATATTTT.

The J gene is TRBJ2-1, the V gene TRBV5-1; D is ambiguous. The germline V gene has CDR1 SGHRS and CDR2 YFSETQ. There are 15 residues in the CDR3. Between the trimmed V and J ends, which lost 2 bases and 5 bases, there was a span of 14 bases. The CDR3 loop reads CASSLVARRDNEQFF. The CDR3 nucleotides read TGCGCCAGCAGCTTAGTGGCTAGACGGGACAATGAGCAGTTCTTC.

The genes are TRBV6-5 and TRBJ2-5; no firm D call. Germline lookup yields CDR1 MNHEY and CDR2 SVGAGI. With 0 bases removed from V and 4 bases from J, the gap between germline ends came to 15 bases. The length of the CDR3 is 16 residues. CDR3 region: CASSYSSRSSRETQYF. The CDR3 DNA follows: TGTGCCAGCAGTTACTCGTCTCGGTCAAGCCGAGAGACCCAGTACTTC.